This TCR beta chain was sequenced during a study of cytomegalovirus exposure and HLA in healthy donors. The length of the CDR3 is 14 residues. Germline CDR1 and CDR2: MNHNS and SASEGT. The germline V and J ends were trimmed by 7 bases and 4 bases, with 17 bases remaining between them. Vbeta (60) and Jbeta (13) primers were used in the PCR. Assay: immunoSEQ multiplex PCR; the TCRdb copy retains only in-frame clones and omits some. The profile shows around 150,000 clones, around 72% of them singletons. This chain connects TRBV6-1 to TRBJ2-7; TRBD1 is a possible D gene (5 bases). Source material: PBMCs. The TCR was taken from a young man in good health and CMV-seronegative. In nucleotides, the CDR3 is TGTGCCAGCAAGCCGACAGCCGGCCCATACGAGCAGTACTTC. This translates into CASKPTAGPYEQYF.